What follows describes a single T cell receptor beta chain. There are a few counts of this clone. The antigen this receptor binds is unknown. No much larger clonotype is one base removed from it; base qualities were not supplied. This specimen belongs to a study of blood T cell repertoires in COVID-19 (dated by TCRdb to 2018 to 2021). Broadly, across the study: Collaborator samples came from the United States, Italy and Spain and covered acute and convalescent phases of COVID-19. The material from the prospective study consisted of cDNA or gDNA derived from T cells, B-cell-depleted T cells, or PBMCs. Subjects who had been exposed to COVID-19, were actively infected with it, or had recovered from it provided the deeply sampled blood TCRbeta repertoires that made up the dataset. A freely available public database, intended as a resource for researchers studying the immune response to SARS-CoV-2, is where the repertoires were released. The samples were drawn from the first 160 participants of the ongoing ImmuneRACE study and from over a thousand subjects provided by 6 global collaborators. Nearly every sample came with metadata listing a de-identified subject ID, COVID-19 status, age in years and sex. Where available, HLA class I and class II types were obtained from metadata supplied by the sample provider rather than from assay-based typing. Overall results and qualifications from the work: The amount of clinical and demographic metadata varied by source and participant and was provided uncurated.

Taken from the germline V gene, the CDR1 and CDR2 loops are SGHTA and FQGTGA. The CDR3 covers 16 residues, taking in both the cysteine and the phenylalanine. Only the CDR3 region is kept as DNA, spanning 48 bases read in frame from base 1. V is cut back by 5 bases and J by 4 bases, with 10 bases in the junction unmatched. TCRbeta CDR3 regions were amplified from genomic DNA using the immunoSEQ Assay, a bias-controlled multiplex PCR. Concerning the study's data processing: The number of nucleated cells in each sample was estimated from the amplification of reference gene primers within the assay. Sequence reads were collapsed and filtered to measure the absolute abundance of every unique TCRbeta CDR3 rearrangement. Productive Simpson clonality was computed per sample as the square root of Simpson's diversity index over productive rearrangements. The table comes from immuneACCESS by way of TCRdb, which keeps in-frame sequences with V and J called. Part of the clones is missing from these tables; in studies checked, under half for an unresolved V gene and the rest for unknown reasons. Clonal size and the V and J genes are those of that table, whereas D and trimming came from the DNA. The sample includes just over 300,000 clones, with 80% to 90% observed a single time. Roughly 2.3% of the sample is in the top ten clones.

Enrolling through a virtual design, the prospective study's participants ranged in age from roughly 18 to 95 years and lived across roughly 24 United States geographic areas. To assign participants to cohorts, the prospective study relied on clinical history that participants themselves reported in a screening survey and a study questionnaire. For ImmuneRACE Cohort 3, a participant was defined as recovered based on two consecutive negative NP/OP PCR tests, clearance by a healthcare professional, or resolution of symptoms. In the prospective study, mobile phlebotomists collected whole blood, serum and a nasopharyngeal or oropharyngeal swab from each participant. Prospective study participants could optionally give additional blood draws and questionnaires over an approximately two-month period. Prospective study blood samples were shipped either frozen or at room temperature before DNA extraction.

The sample taken for sequencing was PBMCs or T cells enriched from blood (not recorded which). The V gene is TRBV7-3 and the J gene is TRBJ2-2; the central 7 bases match TRBD1. This TCR was recovered from a man aged 30 to 39 who had recovered from COVID-19. The nucleotide sequence is given as TGTGCCAGCAGCAATGACAGGGCGGTTTTCACCGGGGAGCTGTTTTTT. This is translated as CASSNDRAVFTGELFF. Beyond the CDR3, the reference TRBV7-3 and TRBJ2-2 genes provide the residues; the full variable domain reads: GAGVSQTPSNKVTEKGKYVELRCDPISGHTALYWYRQSLGQGPEFLIYFQGTGAADDSGLPNDRFFAVRPEGSVSTLKIQRTERGDSAVYLCASSNDRAVFTGELFFGEGSRLTVL.